The T cell receptor (beta chain) under discussion was sequenced for a study of CD8+ T cells in alopecia areata. Study-level background: The study gave treated patients oral tofacitinib at 5 to 10 mg twice daily. Regarding the study as a whole: Sharing of TCRs across patients appeared less clear than in mice, possibly for HLA-related reasons. Relative to normal scalp, lesional scalp, especially alopecia totalis/universalis, showed higher clonality.

Extraction and reverse transcription of RNA yielded cDNA as the sequencing template. This table comes from immunoSEQ multiplex PCR, and its TCRdb copy is limited to in-frame clones, with some not included. The sample lists about 92,000 clones, 44% seen once, with less than 20% in the top ten. Concerning this clone: Its antigen remains unknown.

Treatment: oral pan-JAK inhibitor, 5-10 mg twice daily. PBMC-derived CD4+ and CD8+ T cells were sorted. This receptor was identified in a human donor with alopecia areata. Material: CD8+ T cells sorted from blood, obtained at week 24, from a patient treated with tofacitinib.

The CDR3 reads CASSPRGLAGPYEQYF. As DNA, the CDR3 is TGTGCCAGCAGTCCGCGGGGACTAGCGGGACCCTACGAGCAGTACTTC. The genes are TRBV27 and TRBJ2-7, with 13 nucleotides matching TRBD2. V trimming: 5 bases; J trimming: 2 bases; junction bases outside the gene matches: 6. CDR3 length: 16 amino acids. Germline lookup yields CDR1 MNHEY and CDR2 SMNVEV (reference sequence).